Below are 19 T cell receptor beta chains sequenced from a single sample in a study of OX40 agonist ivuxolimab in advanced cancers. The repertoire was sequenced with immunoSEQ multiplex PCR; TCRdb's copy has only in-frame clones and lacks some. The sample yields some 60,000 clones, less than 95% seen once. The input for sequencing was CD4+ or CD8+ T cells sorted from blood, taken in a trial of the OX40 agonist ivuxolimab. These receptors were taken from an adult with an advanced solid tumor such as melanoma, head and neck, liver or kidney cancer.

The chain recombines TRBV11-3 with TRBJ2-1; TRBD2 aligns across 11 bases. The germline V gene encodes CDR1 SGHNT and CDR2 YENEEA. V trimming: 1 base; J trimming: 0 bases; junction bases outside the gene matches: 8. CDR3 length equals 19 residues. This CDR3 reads CASSLGASGRPLSYNEQFF. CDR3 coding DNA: TGTGCCAGCAGCTTAGGGGCTAGCGGGAGGCCTCTCTCCTACAATGAGCAGTTCTTC.

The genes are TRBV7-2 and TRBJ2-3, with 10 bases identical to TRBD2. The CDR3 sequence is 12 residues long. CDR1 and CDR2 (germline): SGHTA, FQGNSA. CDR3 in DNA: TGTGCTACTAGCGGGAACACAGATACGCAGTATTTT. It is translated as CATSGNTDTQYF.

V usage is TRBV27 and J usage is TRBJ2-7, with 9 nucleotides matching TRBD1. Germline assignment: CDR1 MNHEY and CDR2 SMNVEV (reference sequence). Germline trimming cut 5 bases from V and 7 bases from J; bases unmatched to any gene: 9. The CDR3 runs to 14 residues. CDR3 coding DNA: TGTGCCAGCAGTCCCCCCGGACAGGGGTGGGAGCAGTACTTC. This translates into CASSPPGQGWEQYF.

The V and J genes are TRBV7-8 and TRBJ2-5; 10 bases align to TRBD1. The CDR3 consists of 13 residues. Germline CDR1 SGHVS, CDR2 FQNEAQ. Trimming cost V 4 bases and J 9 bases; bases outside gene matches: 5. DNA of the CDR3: TGTGCCAGCAGCTCATCCGGACAGGGGGCCCAGTACTTC. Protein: CASSSSGQGAQYF.

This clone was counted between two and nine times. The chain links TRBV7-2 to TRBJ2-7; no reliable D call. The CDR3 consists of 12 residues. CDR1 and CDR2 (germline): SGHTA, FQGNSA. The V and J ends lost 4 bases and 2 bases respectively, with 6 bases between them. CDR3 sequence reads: CASSSQTYEQYF. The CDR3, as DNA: TGTGCCAGCAGCTCACAGACCTACGAGCAGTACTTC.

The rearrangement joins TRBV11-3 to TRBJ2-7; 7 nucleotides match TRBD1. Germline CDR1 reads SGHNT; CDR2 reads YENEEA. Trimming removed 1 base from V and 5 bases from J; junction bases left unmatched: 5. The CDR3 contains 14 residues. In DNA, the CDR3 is TGTGCCAGCAGCTTAGGGAGGCAGGGGGACGAGCAGTACTTC. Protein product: CASSLGRQGDEQYF.

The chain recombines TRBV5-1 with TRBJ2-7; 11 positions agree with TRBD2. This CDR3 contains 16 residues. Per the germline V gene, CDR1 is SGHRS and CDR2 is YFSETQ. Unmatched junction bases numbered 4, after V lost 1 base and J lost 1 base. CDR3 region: CASSLLVAGGSYEQYF. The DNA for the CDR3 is TGCGCCAGCAGCTTGTTGGTAGCGGGAGGGTCCTACGAGCAGTACTTC.

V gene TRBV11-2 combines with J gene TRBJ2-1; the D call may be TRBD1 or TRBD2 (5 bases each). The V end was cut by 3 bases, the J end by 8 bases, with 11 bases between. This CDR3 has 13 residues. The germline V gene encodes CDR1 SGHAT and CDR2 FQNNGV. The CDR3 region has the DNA TGTGCCAGCAGCTTTGCCCGGGGCGATGAGCAGTTCTTC. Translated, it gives CASSFARGDEQFF.

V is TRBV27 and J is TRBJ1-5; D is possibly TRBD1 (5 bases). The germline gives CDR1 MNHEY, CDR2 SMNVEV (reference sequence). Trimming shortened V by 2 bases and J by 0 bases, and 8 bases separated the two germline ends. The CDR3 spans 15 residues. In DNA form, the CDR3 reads TGTGCCAGCAGTTTAAGGGGCTATAGCAATCAGCCCCAGCATTTT. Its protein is CASSLRGYSNQPQHF.

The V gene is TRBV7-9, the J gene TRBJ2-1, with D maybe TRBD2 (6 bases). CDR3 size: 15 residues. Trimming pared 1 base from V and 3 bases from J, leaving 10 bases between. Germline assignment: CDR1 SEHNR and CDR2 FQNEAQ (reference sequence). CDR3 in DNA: TGTGCCAGCAGCTTAGGGTCTAGCGACTACAATGAGCAGTTCTTC. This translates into CASSLGSSDYNEQFF.

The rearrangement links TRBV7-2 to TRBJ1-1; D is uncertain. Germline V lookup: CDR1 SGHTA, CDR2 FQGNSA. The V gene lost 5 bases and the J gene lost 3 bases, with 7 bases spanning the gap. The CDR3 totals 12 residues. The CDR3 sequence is CASSQTHTEAFF. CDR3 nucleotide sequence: TGTGCCAGCAGCCAGACGCACACTGAAGCTTTCTTT.

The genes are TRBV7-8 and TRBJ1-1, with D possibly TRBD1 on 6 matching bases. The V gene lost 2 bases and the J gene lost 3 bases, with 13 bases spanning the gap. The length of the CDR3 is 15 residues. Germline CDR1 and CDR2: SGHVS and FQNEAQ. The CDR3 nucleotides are TGTGCCAGCAGCTTACAGGGCTACAGGGACACTGAAGCTTTCTTT. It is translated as CASSLQGYRDTEAFF.

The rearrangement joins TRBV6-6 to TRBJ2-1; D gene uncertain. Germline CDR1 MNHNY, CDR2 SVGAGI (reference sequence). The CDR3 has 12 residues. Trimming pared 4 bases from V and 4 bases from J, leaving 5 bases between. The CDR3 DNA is TGTGCCAGCAGTTCCGGATACAATGAGCAGTTCTTC. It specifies CASSSGYNEQFF.

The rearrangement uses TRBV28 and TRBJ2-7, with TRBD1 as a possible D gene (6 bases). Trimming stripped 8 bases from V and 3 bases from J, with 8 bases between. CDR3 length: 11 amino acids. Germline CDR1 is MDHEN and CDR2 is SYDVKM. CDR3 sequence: CASGTLYEQYF. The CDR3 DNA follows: TGTGCCAGCGGGACACTCTACGAGCAGTACTTC.

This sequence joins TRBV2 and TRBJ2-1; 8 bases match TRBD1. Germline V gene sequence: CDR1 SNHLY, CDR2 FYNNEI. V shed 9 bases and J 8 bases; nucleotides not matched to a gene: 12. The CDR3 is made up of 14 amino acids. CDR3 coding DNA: TGTGCCAGTACAAAGGACAGGGACATAGATGAGCAGTTCTTC. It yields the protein CASTKDRDIDEQFF. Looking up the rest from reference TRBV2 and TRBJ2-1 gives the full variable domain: EPEVTQTPSHQVTQMGQEVILRCVPISNHLYFYWYRQILGQKVEFLVSFYNNEISEKSEIFDDQFSVERPDGSNFTLKIRSTKLEDSAMYFCASTKDRDIDEQFFGPGTRLTVL.

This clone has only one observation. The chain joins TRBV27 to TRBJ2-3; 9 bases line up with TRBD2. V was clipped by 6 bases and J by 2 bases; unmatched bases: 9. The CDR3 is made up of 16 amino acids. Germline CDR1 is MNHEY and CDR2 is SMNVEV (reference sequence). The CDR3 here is CASSRETSGYTDTQYF. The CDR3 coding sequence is TGTGCCAGCAGCCGTGAGACTAGCGGTTACACAGATACGCAGTATTTT.

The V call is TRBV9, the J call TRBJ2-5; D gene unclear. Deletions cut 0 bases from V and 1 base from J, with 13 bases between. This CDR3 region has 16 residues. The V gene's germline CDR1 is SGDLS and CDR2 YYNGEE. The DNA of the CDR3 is TGTGCCAGCAGCGTAGAGGATGGGCGCATCCAAGAGACCCAGTACTTC. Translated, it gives CASSVEDGRIQETQYF.

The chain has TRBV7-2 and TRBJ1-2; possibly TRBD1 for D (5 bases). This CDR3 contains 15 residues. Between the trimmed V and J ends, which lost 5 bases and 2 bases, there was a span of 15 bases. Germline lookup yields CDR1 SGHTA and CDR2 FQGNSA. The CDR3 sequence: CASSGTGTANYGYTF. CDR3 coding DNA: TGTGCCAGCAGCGGGACCGGGACGGCCAACTATGGCTACACCTTC.

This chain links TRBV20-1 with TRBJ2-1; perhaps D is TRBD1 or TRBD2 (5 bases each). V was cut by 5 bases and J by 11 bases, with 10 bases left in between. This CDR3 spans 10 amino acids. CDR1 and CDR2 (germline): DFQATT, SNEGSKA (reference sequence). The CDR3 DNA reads TGCAGTGCTGTCGGGACCCAGCAGTTCTTC. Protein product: CSAVGTQQFF.